This is a list of T cell receptor beta chains from one sample in a study of blood T cell repertoires in COVID-19. Measured with immunoSEQ multiplex PCR; TCRdb has only the in-frame clones, and not every one. The repertoire holds roughly 250,000 clones, 84% seen once, with around 7.8% in the top ten. Sequencing was done on a sample of peripheral blood. Receptors originate from a human donor in a cohort sampled during active COVID-19. The CDR3 runs from the conserved cysteine through the conserved F or W. D genes are given only for firm matches.

V gene: TRBV6-1
J gene: TRBJ1-6
D gene: .
CDR3 protein: CASSELRGRGPPLHF

V gene: TRBV29-1
J gene: TRBJ2-1
D gene: TRBD1
CDR3 protein: CSVDTGGFSYNEQFF

V gene: TRBV19
J gene: TRBJ2-1
D gene: TRBD2
CDR3 protein: CASSILAGGLHEQFF

V gene: TRBV4-2
J gene: TRBJ1-5
D gene: TRBD1
CDR3 protein: CASSRTGTGGPYSNQPQHF

V gene: TRBV10-3
J gene: TRBJ1-3
D gene: TRBD1
CDR3 protein: CAISDAGQGSSGNTIYF

V gene: TRBV5-1
J gene: TRBJ1-6
D gene: .
CDR3 protein: CASKAETGVNSPLHF

V gene: TRBV11-2
J gene: TRBJ1-4
D gene: .
CDR3 protein: CASSRTGLTNEKLFF

V gene: TRBV6-5
J gene: TRBJ2-3
D gene: .
CDR3 protein: CASGNGRVGTDTQYF

V gene: TRBV11-3
J gene: TRBJ2-1
D gene: TRBD2
CDR3 protein: CASSRTSWAPEQFF

V gene: TRBV7-2
J gene: TRBJ2-4
D gene: .
CDR3 protein: CASSLGRGNIQYF

V gene: TRBV11-2
J gene: TRBJ2-7
D gene: .
CDR3 protein: CASSPRTLSGEQYF

V gene: TRBV27
J gene: TRBJ2-7
D gene: .
CDR3 protein: CASSPKRVSYEQYF

V gene: TRBV19
J gene: TRBJ2-3
D gene: .
CDR3 protein: CASSIVARDTQYF

V gene: TRBV7-2
J gene: TRBJ1-2
D gene: TRBD1
CDR3 protein: CASSQSFRDRNGYTF

V gene: TRBV7-2
J gene: TRBJ2-7
D gene: TRBD1
CDR3 protein: CASSGRTGRYEQYF

V gene: TRBV6-5
J gene: TRBJ2-2
D gene: .
CDR3 protein: CASSYRTSGTGELFF

V gene: TRBV10-3
J gene: TRBJ1-3
D gene: .
CDR3 protein: CAMTGTGRNTIYF

V gene: TRBV5-1
J gene: TRBJ2-6
D gene: TRBD1
CDR3 protein: CASSFTGTGSLAGANVLTF

V gene: TRBV3-1/TRBV3-2
J gene: TRBJ1-2
D gene: .
CDR3 protein: CASSKGGSGANGYTF

V gene: TRBV29-1
J gene: TRBJ1-5
D gene: .
CDR3 protein: CSVLEDSNQPQHF

V gene: TRBV19
J gene: TRBJ2-3
D gene: .
CDR3 protein: CASSLQGYVTDTQYF

V gene: TRBV28
J gene: TRBJ2-7
D gene: .
CDR3 protein: CASSSLTAEITYEQYF

V gene: TRBV24-1
J gene: TRBJ2-1
D gene: TRBD1
CDR3 protein: CATRQGGSNEQFF

V gene: TRBV7-2
J gene: TRBJ1-5
D gene: TRBD1
CDR3 protein: CASSLVSGGSQPQHF

V gene: TRBV7-9
J gene: TRBJ2-6
D gene: TRBD2
CDR3 protein: CASSPPGLAGAGANVLTF

V gene: TRBV12-3/TRBV12-4
J gene: TRBJ1-1
D gene: .
CDR3 protein: CASSLKGVTEAFF

V gene: TRBV6-5
J gene: TRBJ2-7
D gene: TRBD1
CDR3 protein: CASSFRDRFLEQYF

V gene: TRBV7-8
J gene: TRBJ1-1
D gene: TRBD1
CDR3 protein: CASSLDGTGIGYTEAFF

V gene: TRBV5-6
J gene: TRBJ1-4
D gene: .
CDR3 protein: CASSLYLGAALANEKLFF

V gene: TRBV6-5
J gene: TRBJ2-7
D gene: .
CDR3 protein: CASTSGGSGSYEQYF

V gene: TRBV3-1/TRBV3-2
J gene: TRBJ1-5
D gene: .
CDR3 protein: CASSMTDHQPQHF

V gene: TRBV18
J gene: TRBJ2-7
D gene: .
CDR3 protein: CASSPPLRGSSYEQYF

V gene: TRBV15
J gene: TRBJ1-2
D gene: TRBD1
CDR3 protein: CATSRRTTGDGYTF

V gene: TRBV7-8
J gene: TRBJ2-5
D gene: .
CDR3 protein: CASSSTGLGETQYF

V gene: TRBV29-1
J gene: TRBJ1-1
D gene: .
CDR3 protein: CSVESTGYTEAFF

V gene: TRBV6-5
J gene: TRBJ2-5
D gene: TRBD1
CDR3 protein: CASRTGGAGETQYF

V gene: TRBV7-2
J gene: TRBJ2-1
D gene: .
CDR3 protein: CASKGAGYNEQFF

V gene: TRBV6-1
J gene: TRBJ1-5
D gene: TRBD1
CDR3 protein: CASSGAWDRVFYSNQPQHF

V gene: TRBV29-1
J gene: TRBJ1-1
D gene: TRBD1
CDR3 protein: CSVGQGGGTEAFF

V gene: TRBV7-9
J gene: TRBJ1-2
D gene: .
CDR3 protein: CASSSQDYGYTF

V gene: TRBV6-5
J gene: TRBJ2-1
D gene: .
CDR3 protein: CASSYGPKDNEQFF

V gene: TRBV2
J gene: TRBJ2-3
D gene: TRBD1
CDR3 protein: CAKQTGTLSTDTQYF

V gene: TRBV18
J gene: TRBJ1-1
D gene: .
CDR3 protein: CASSPGRDTEAFF

V gene: TRBV6-5
J gene: TRBJ1-4
D gene: .
CDR3 protein: CASSYRTGGAEKLFF

V gene: TRBV24-1
J gene: TRBJ1-5
D gene: .
CDR3 protein: CATSDRTASNQPQHF

V gene: TRBV7-2
J gene: TRBJ2-7
D gene: TRBD2
CDR3 protein: CASSLASSGGVRVYEQYF

V gene: TRBV4-3
J gene: TRBJ2-1
D gene: .
CDR3 protein: CASSQDLWGGRPEQFF

V gene: TRBV4-1
J gene: TRBJ2-1
D gene: TRBD2
CDR3 protein: CASSQDSGTSGIDEQFF